These T cell receptor beta chains were read from a single sample in a study of blood T cells in healthy people across ages. TCRdb re-called the 5' RACE reads through MiXCR, storing one row per CDR3 protein. The table shows about 780,000 distinct CDR3 sequences, with less than 60% occurring only once. The sample consisted of blood. The receptor source for this set is a man aged 80 or over in good health. The CDR3 runs from the conserved cysteine through the conserved F or W. A D gene is named only where the DNA matches it firmly.

d_call v_call cdr3_aa
TRBD1 TRBV29-1 CSAPTGVDYGYTF
NA TRBV7-9 CASSPLSWAGANVLTF
NA TRBV5-1 CASSLYGVNTEAFF
TRBD1 TRBV3-1 CASSHGQGGTEAFF
TRBD1 TRBV9 CASSSYRGPSTDTQYF
NA TRBV4-2 CASSQDLEGYNEQFF
NA TRBV6-5 CASSYGRSGVPNTGELFF
NA TRBV5-1 CASSLAVGNTGELFF
NA TRBV5-5 CASSFFGRSGANVLTF
NA TRBV7-9 CASSRMRGLAGEQYF
NA TRBV12-3/TRBV12-4 CASSFTSKETQYF
NA TRBV3-1 CASSQDSKDYGYTF
TRBD1 TRBV6-5 CASTNIRTGGNYGYTF
TRBD1 TRBV7-2 CASTSPGTVLREQFF
NA TRBV19 CASNFNGRNNQPQHF
TRBD1 TRBV5-1 CASSPRQGGDNYGYTF
NA TRBV20-1 CSAYKTGFSYEQYF
NA TRBV18 CASSPQGNDYGYTF
TRBD2 TRBV7-3 CASSPYSSGNPYEQYF
TRBD1 TRBV3-1 CASSQERTGRTSPLHF
TRBD2 TRBV20-1 CSARAGLGYEQYF
TRBD1 TRBV4-1 CASSQDLGTGGETQYF
TRBD2 TRBV20-1 CSAEKLAGGPMIQPNEQFF
NA TRBV7-9 CASSLEHSSYEQYF
NA TRBV4-2 CASSQESGAIGNQPQHF
TRBD1 TRBV23-1 CASSPIGQGAAYEQYF
NA TRBV12-3/TRBV12-4 CASKGGASGANVLTF
NA TRBV20-1 CGAGTISYEQYF
NA TRBV24-1 CATSDPRQAGNIQYF
TRBD2 TRBV20-1 CSAKSGRGNLNEQFF
TRBD2 TRBV7-2 CASSSRTSGRIYEQYF
NA TRBV10-2 CASSDERLLVGEQYF
TRBD2 TRBV3-1 CASSYSGLAYHNEQFF
NA TRBV7-2 CASSLVEASLETQYF
NA TRBV27 CASSQQQGTNEKLFF
NA TRBV7-2 CASSPRYRDEKLFF
NA TRBV6-5 CATQEDWGVSSPLHF
TRBD1 TRBV27 CASRGTGAGVTNEKLFF
NA TRBV7-3 CASSPRQVWNYGYTF
TRBD1 TRBV28 CASSLTGDSRMINQPQHF
NA TRBV4-1 CASSQDPAGYNEQFF
NA TRBV6-1 CASSEEAVISYEQYF
NA TRBV7-9 CASSYSPGHHEAFF
NA TRBV5-1 CASSLVGGSYEQYF
NA TRBV21-1 CASSKTTIYF
NA TRBV27 CASSFEGTGELFF
NA TRBV12-3/TRBV12-4 CASRPTGNNEQFF
TRBD2 TRBV4-3 CASSQDWLAGDTDTQYF